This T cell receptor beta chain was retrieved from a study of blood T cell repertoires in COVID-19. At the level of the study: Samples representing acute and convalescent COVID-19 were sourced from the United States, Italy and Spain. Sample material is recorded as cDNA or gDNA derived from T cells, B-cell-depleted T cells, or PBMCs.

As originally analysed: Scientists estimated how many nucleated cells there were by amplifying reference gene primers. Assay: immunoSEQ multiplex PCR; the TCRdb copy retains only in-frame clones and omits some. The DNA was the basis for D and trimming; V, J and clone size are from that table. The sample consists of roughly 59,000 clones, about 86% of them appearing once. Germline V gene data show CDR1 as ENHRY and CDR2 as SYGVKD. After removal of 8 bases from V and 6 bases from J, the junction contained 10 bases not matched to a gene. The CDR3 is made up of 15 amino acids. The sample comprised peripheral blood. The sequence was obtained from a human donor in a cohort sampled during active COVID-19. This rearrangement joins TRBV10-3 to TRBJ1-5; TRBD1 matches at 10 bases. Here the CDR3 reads CAIDNGQGDAQPQHF. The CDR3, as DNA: TGTGCCATCGATAACGGACAGGGGGATGCTCAGCCCCAGCATTTT.